Listed below are T cell receptor beta chains from one sample, sequenced in a study of blood T cells in healthy people across ages. A single record per CDR3 protein comes from TCRdb applying MiXCR to the 5' RACE reads. The table includes approximately 810,000 distinct CDR3 sequences, 29% detected once. Sequenced input: blood. These receptors originate from a woman of 80 years or more in good health. CDR3s include the opening cysteine and the closing phenylalanine or tryptophan. Each record gives: V gene, CDR3 length, J gene, CDR3 protein.

>TRBV7-9|14|TRBJ2-5
CASSKDTVQETQYF
>TRBV14|16|TRBJ2-4
CASSHRDSLAKNIQYF
>TRBV20-1|12|TRBJ2-7
CSAQRQGYEQYF
>TRBV5-1|18|TRBJ2-2
CASYPRGAANLNTGELFF
>TRBV12-3/TRBV12-4|14|TRBJ2-1
CASSPGQGSGEQFF
>TRBV6-5|13|TRBJ2-5
CASSHSGAETQYF
>TRBV12-3/TRBV12-4|15|TRBJ2-1
CASSLRARGSYEQFF
>TRBV25-1|14|TRBJ1-5
CARVRIGVVQPQHF
>TRBV7-2|14|TRBJ2-1
CASSPWGAFNEQFF
>TRBV7-2|16|TRBJ1-5
CASSLKADYSDQPQHF
>TRBV28|15|.
CASSGLAGVNYEQYF
>TRBV6-1|13|TRBJ2-7
CASRSVGGYEQYF
>TRBV7-2|15|TRBJ2-1
CASSFSRGPYNEQFF
>TRBV4-2|15|TRBJ2-1
CASSQELAGGPAPFF
>TRBV12-3/TRBV12-4|16|TRBJ2-1
CASSSTGQGSYNEQFF
>TRBV2|14|TRBJ2-7
CASSETSLSYEQYF
>TRBV29-1|12|TRBJ2-5
CSVGGGRETQYF
>TRBV27|15|TRBJ1-4
CASSPRLGTNEKLFF
>TRBV7-9|15|TRBJ1-2
CASSLIDRGPAGYTF
>TRBV6-2/TRBV6-3|16|TRBJ2-3
CASSYRVAGGLDTQYF
>TRBV6-6|13|TRBJ2-5
CASSIGNEETQYF
>TRBV20-1|16|TRBJ1-5
CSASPSRGLENQPQHF
>TRBV12-3/TRBV12-4|12|TRBJ2-3
CASSFQTDTQYF
>TRBV20-1|9|TRBJ2-1
CSVGIEQFF
>TRBV20-1|13|TRBJ1-2
CSARGQVSYGYTF
>TRBV5-5|14|TRBJ2-7
CASSFLRTYYEQYF
>TRBV7-2|13|TRBJ1-5
CASSSDRNQPQHF
>TRBV20-1|13|TRBJ2-5
CSARGVGRETQYF
>TRBV28|15|TRBJ2-7
CASSYEPGRVLGQYF
>TRBV5-1|14|TRBJ2-7
CASSLDVSGYEQYF
>TRBV7-9|14|TRBJ2-1
CASSLGTGINEQFF
>TRBV12-3/TRBV12-4|16|TRBJ2-3
CASRETGGTSTDTQYF
>TRBV3-1|13|TRBJ1-1
CASGDRLNTEAFF
>TRBV18|12|TRBJ2-7
CASSPEGTEQYF
>TRBV25-1|13|TRBJ1-5
CASSVGDRQPQHF
>TRBV30|12|TRBJ2-3
CAWSVQGDTQYF
>TRBV10-1|15|TRBJ2-1
CASSDQGKANNEQFF
>TRBV5-1|16|TRBJ2-5
CASSLGYDGRAREQYF
>TRBV4-1|14|TRBJ1-1
CASSQDRSNTEAFF
>TRBV24-1|14|TRBJ1-1
CATNSGRDGTEAFF
>TRBV4-3|14|TRBJ1-6
CASSQGDIASPLHF
>TRBV6-6|13|TRBJ2-7
CASSYGESYEQYF
>TRBV12-3/TRBV12-4|15|TRBJ2-3
CASSLRGGRSDTQYF
>TRBV27|12|TRBJ1-1
CASSLSRGTAFF
>TRBV12-3/TRBV12-4|15|TRBJ1-5
CASSFRDRVYQPQHF
>TRBV7-2|16|TRBJ2-1
CASSVTGAPAYNEQFF
>TRBV28|13|TRBJ2-5
CASSGGGVETQYF
>TRBV6-2/TRBV6-3|15|TRBJ1-1
CASSYNTGRGPEAFF
>TRBV12-3/TRBV12-4|15|TRBJ2-3
CASRSGRVSTDTQYF
>TRBV27|14|TRBJ1-2
CASRPDRRLGGYTF
>TRBV25-1|14|TRBJ1-2
CASSEYRQGGGYTF
>TRBV30|12|TRBJ2-2
CAWSTGAGELFF
>TRBV29-1|15|TRBJ2-1
CSVEPGGSSYNEQFF
>TRBV4-3|17|TRBJ1-2
CASSQGRIGTGDYGYTF
>TRBV6-5|18|TRBJ2-5
CASSYSTPGQGRQETQYF
>TRBV7-9|15|TRBJ1-4
CASSYDGATNEKLFF
>TRBV3-1|13|TRBJ2-1
CASSQDLPGEQFF
>TRBV4-1|16|TRBJ1-2
CASSQGLGTAACGYTF
>TRBV20-1|16|TRBJ1-1
CSADRDFRQVNTEAFF
>TRBV28|13|TRBJ2-4
CASRTGTANIQYF